The clone carrying this T cell receptor (beta chain) has more than one count but fewer than ten. This sample was taken from a study of blood T cell repertoires in COVID-19. In the study overall: Samples representing acute and convalescent COVID-19 were sourced from the United States, Italy and Spain. PBMCs, B-cell-depleted T cells, or T cells were the source of the cDNA or gDNA that made up the material.

Germline V gives CDR1 SGHVS, CDR2 FQNEAQ. The V end was cut by 5 bases, the J end by 6 bases, with 14 bases between. The CDR3 loop spans 14 amino acids. Original processing notes: Nucleated cell counts were estimated from reference gene primer amplification. This table comes from immunoSEQ multiplex PCR, and its TCRdb copy is limited to in-frame clones, with some not included. That table supplies the V and J calls and clone size; D and trimming were determined from the DNA. Among 250,000 to 350,000 clones listed, around nine tenths were seen once. Sequencing input: peripheral blood. The rearrangement uses TRBV7-8 and TRBJ1-3; D is ambiguous. The sequence was collected from a woman in her fifties or sixties with acute or convalescent COVID-19. The CDR3 loop is CASSNRIRENTIYF. The CDR3 coding sequence is TGTGCCAGCAGCAATAGGATTCGGGAAAACACCATATATTTT.